These T cell receptor beta chains were read from a single sample in a study of beta chain features in type 1 diabetes. Method: immunoSEQ multiplex PCR; TCRdb's copy keeps in-frame clones and lacks some. The sample contains around 290,000 clones, around 7.3% of which appear only once. Sample: central memory CD4+ T cells from blood. The receptors derive from a woman between 18 and 29 years old in good health. The CDR3 runs from the conserved cysteine through the conserved F or W. Expanded clones get a size class; other rows say once, few or many, or leave the size out.

V gene	clone size	J gene	CDR3 protein
TRBV18	-	TRBJ2-5	CASQGTVETQYF
TRBV10-3	-	TRBJ2-1	CAIGGTSGYYNEQFF
TRBV6-5	-	TRBJ1-1	CATREAGLTNTEAFF
TRBV7-9	few	TRBJ1-2	CASSSGTGANYGYTF
TRBV7-3	-	TRBJ2-2	CASSSNQPGLGTGELFF
TRBV7-2	few	TRBJ2-2	CARATGGNTGELFF
TRBV18	few	TRBJ2-4	CASSPPSGKGNIQYF
TRBV29-1	-	TRBJ2-5	CSVEDKGGRQETQYF
TRBV10-2	-	TRBJ2-3	CASSAGSPGITSDTQYF
TRBV7-2	-	TRBJ1-2	CASSLQQGGYTF
TRBV7-2	-	TRBJ2-1	CASSSTSGFYNEQFF
TRBV28	few	TRBJ1-5	CASNSGTGGAQPQHF
TRBV30	few	TRBJ2-1	CAWSRAGYNEQFF
TRBV29-1	few	TRBJ2-1	CSSGRVQGAGEQFF
TRBV11-3	-	TRBJ1-1	CASSPQEAAEAFF
TRBV2	few	TRBJ2-1	CASSEVAGGFNEQFF
TRBV14	few	TRBJ2-7	CASSRRTSGSYEQYF
TRBV2	few	TRBJ1-6	CASSTRQFAPLHF
TRBV9	-	-	CASSVGPGQGADEQYF
TRBV11-3	few	TRBJ2-7	CASSLGGSLTYEQYF
TRBV4-2	few	TRBJ2-6	CASSQTPSGANVLTF
TRBV6-5	many	TRBJ1-4	CASSNPSTDEKLFF
TRBV7-9	many	TRBJ1-3	CAGGGRNTIYF
TRBV14	-	TRBJ2-1	CASSQIEYAVNNEQFF
TRBV7-9	few	TRBJ2-4	CASSSARLAKNIQYF
TRBV25-1	-	TRBJ2-3	CASSDPPSGREGRDTQYF
TRBV28	-	-	CASDAGAEQYF
TRBV7-6	-	TRBJ1-2	CASSQGQFGGYTF
TRBV7-3	-	TRBJ2-6	CASSLEVASDASYSGANVLTF
TRBV7-9	-	TRBJ2-1	CASSSVGGYTEQFF
TRBV7-3	few	TRBJ2-1	CASSSPSGRSYNEQFF
TRBV2	few	TRBJ1-2	CASTPTLEIYGYTF
TRBV5-4	-	TRBJ2-5	CASSFGGRQETQYF
TRBV7-2	-	TRBJ2-2	CASSFLSGELFF
TRBV7-3	few	TRBJ2-1	CASSDPTGFDEQFF
TRBV7-2	-	TRBJ2-7	CASSWKQGESYEQYF
TRBV18	-	TRBJ1-1	CASSPSRNGGANTEAFF
TRBV25-1	-	TRBJ1-6	CASTLFSYNSPLHF
TRBV5-1	many	TRBJ2-3	CASSLDSLTDTQYF
TRBV25-1	few	TRBJ2-6	CASSESGANVLTF
TRBV2	few	TRBJ1-2	CASENYNQGGGYTF
TRBV15	-	TRBJ2-3	CATSRDTRQASHTDTQYF
TRBV6-6	-	TRBJ2-7	CASSPGTSGILYEQYF
TRBV21-1	-	TRBJ2-1	CASSPPPQGSLLNEQFF
TRBV27	-	TRBJ1-2	CASSLSVSLNYGYTF
TRBV6-1	-	TRBJ2-4	CASSEDGLAKNIQYF
TRBV7-3	few	TRBJ2-2	CASSPRTSGGPNTGELFF
TRBV28	few	TRBJ2-1	CASRPGGVTSYNEQFF
TRBV27	-	TRBJ2-7	CASRNGQAPPYEQYF
TRBV6-8	-	TRBJ1-2	CANSRSDYGYTF